One and the same sample provided the 23 T cell receptor beta chains below, sequenced in a study of blood T cell repertoires in COVID-19. Profiling relied on immunoSEQ multiplex PCR, and the TCRdb table lists in-frame clones only, not all of them. The profile shows 450,000 to 500,000 clones, roughly 87% of them singletons. Sequenced input: PBMCs or T cells enriched from blood (not recorded which). The receptors here all came from a woman under 30 who had recovered from COVID-19.

This chain uses TRBV10-3 with TRBJ2-1; a possible D gene is TRBD2 (6 bases). The V end lost 6 bases, the J end lost 0 bases, and 18 bases lay between the germline ends. The CDR3 is made up of 17 amino acids. Germline V gene data show CDR1 as ENHRY and CDR2 as SYGVKD. The CDR3: CAIRSDDGGSSYNEQFF. CDR3 in DNA: TGTGCCATCAGAAGCGATGATGGGGGGAGCTCCTACAATGAGCAGTTCTTC.

V gene TRBV30 combines with J gene TRBJ2-7; possibly TRBD2 for D (7 bases). The CDR3 totals 12 residues. Germline-derived CDR1 and CDR2 are GTSNPN and SVGIG (reference sequence). Trimming removed 8 bases at V and 3 bases at J, with 14 bases between. CDR3 DNA sequence: TGTGCCGGGGGGAGGGGGAACTACGAGCAGTACTTC. Translating gives CAGGRGNYEQYF.

This rearrangement joins TRBV3-1 (or the pseudogene TRBV3-2) to TRBJ2-5, with D perhaps TRBD1 (5 bases). Germline lookup yields CDR1 LGHDT and CDR2 YNNKEL (reference sequence). This CDR3 contains 16 residues. V was cut by 4 bases and J by 2 bases, with 17 bases left in between. The chain's CDR3 is CASSLEFQGIQETQYF. CDR3 nucleotides: TGTGCCAGCAGCCTCGAGTTTCAGGGTATACAAGAGACCCAGTACTTC.

This clone has more than one count but fewer than ten. V usage is TRBV5-4 and J usage is TRBJ2-3, with 7 positions matching TRBD1. This CDR3 has 14 amino acids. Trimming at V came to 4 bases and at J to 8 bases, leaving 10 bases not matched to a gene. In germline, CDR1 is SGHNT, CDR2 YYREEE (reference sequence). The CDR3 coding sequence is TGTGCCAGCAGCCCGTTCGACAGGGACACTACGCAGTATTTT. This codes for CASSPFDRDTTQYF.

This clone was seen just once. This sequence joins TRBV28 and TRBJ2-3, with 8 bases that match TRBD2. CDR1 MDHEN and CDR2 SYDVKM come from the germline V gene. The CDR3 extends over 15 amino acids. The V segment lost 3 bases and the J segment 0 bases; nucleotides outside the gene matches: 2. The CDR3 DNA sequence: TGTGCCAGCAGTTTGCGGGGGGAGAGCACAGATACGCAGTATTTT. It encodes CASSLRGESTDTQYF.

This chain uses TRBV7-2 with TRBJ2-2; TRBD1 is a possible D gene (6 bases). Trimming removed 5 bases from V and 4 bases from J, with 14 bases in between. Germline V gives CDR1 SGHTA, CDR2 FQGNSA. The CDR3 is 15 residues long. CDR3 sequence reads: CASSQQGRGTGELFF. The CDR3 nucleotides are TGTGCCAGCAGCCAACAGGGTAGGGGCACCGGGGAGCTGTTTTTT. Based on the CDR3 plus reference TRBV7-2 and TRBJ2-2, the full variable domain is GAGVSQSPSNKVTEKGKDVELRCDPISGHTALYWYRQSLGQGLEFLIYFQGNSAPDKSGLPSDRFSAERTGGSVSTLTIQRTQQEDSAVYLCASSQQGRGTGELFFGEGSRLTVL.

DNA of the CDR3: TGTGCCAGCAGCTCGGGACAGGGGAAGCATGGCTACACCTTC. Residues: CASSSGQGKHGYTF. The chain couples TRBV7-9 to TRBJ1-2; 10 bases are a match to TRBD1. This CDR3 has 14 amino acids. With V trimmed by 4 bases and J by 6 bases, 5 bases remained unmatched. Germline CDR1 SEHNR, CDR2 FQNEAQ (reference sequence).

The rearrangement joins TRBV7-9 to TRBJ2-5; 11 nucleotides align to TRBD1. Per germline, CDR1 SEHNR and CDR2 FQNEAQ (reference sequence). Losses at the gene ends were 7 bases for V and 4 bases for J; bases not matched to a gene: 8. CDR3 length: 15 residues. The CDR3 region is CASTTGTGGIETQYF. The CDR3 DNA is TGTGCCAGCACCACGGGGACAGGGGGGATAGAGACCCAGTACTTC.

The rearrangement uses TRBV2 and TRBJ1-6, with TRBD1 matching over 7 bases. V lost 0 bases, J lost 10 bases, and 6 bases stayed unmatched. This CDR3 comprises 15 residues. From germline, CDR1 is SNHLY and CDR2 FYNNEI. For the CDR3, the DNA is TGTGCCAGCAGTGAAGCAGACAGGGTAACGTCACCCCTCCACTTT. Encoded protein: CASSEADRVTSPLHF. Complete variable domain (other parts from reference TRBV2 and TRBJ1-6): EPEVTQTPSHQVTQMGQEVILRCVPISNHLYFYWYRQILGQKVEFLVSFYNNEISEKSEIFDDQFSVERPDGSNFTLKIRSTKLEDSAMYFCASSEADRVTSPLHFGNGTRLTVT.

This chain connects TRBV6-1 to TRBJ1-1; D call uncertain. V was shortened by 3 bases and J by 5 bases, with 10 bases between the two germline ends. Germline values: CDR1 MNHNS, CDR2 SASEGT. This CDR3 has 13 amino acids. The CDR3 region is CASSDGGGTEAFF. The CDR3, as DNA: TGTGCCAGCAGTGACGGAGGAGGAACTGAAGCTTTCTTT.

V is TRBV29-1 and J is TRBJ2-2; D gene ambiguous. Trimming pared 5 bases from V and 4 bases from J, leaving 11 bases between. The CDR3 is 13 amino acids. The germline CDR1 and CDR2 sequences are SQVTM and ANQGSEA. In DNA, the CDR3 is TGCAGCGTTCTGGGCACACTCACCGGGGAGCTGTTTTTT. Encoded protein: CSVLGTLTGELFF.

The rearrangement links TRBV9 to TRBJ2-1; possible D gene TRBD1, 6 bases. Trimming removed 3 bases from V and 7 bases from J, with 17 bases in between. The CDR3 spans 15 residues. The germline V gene has CDR1 SGDLS and CDR2 YYNGEE. The chain's CDR3 is CASSALQGRTNEQFF. The CDR3 nucleotides are TGTGCCAGCAGCGCCTTACAGGGTAGAACGAATGAGCAGTTCTTC.

The chain recombines TRBV7-2 with TRBJ2-2; perhaps TRBD2 as D (5 bases). This CDR3 comprises 13 residues. CDR1 and CDR2 (germline): SGHTA, FQGNSA. With 3 bases removed from V and 8 bases from J, the gap between germline ends came to 10 bases. The CDR3 bases are TGTGCCAGCAGCTTCTCTAGCTTTGGGGAGCTGTTTTTT. Translating gives CASSFSSFGELFF.

The J gene is TRBJ1-5, the V gene TRBV15, with 7 bases aligning to TRBD1. CDR3 length: 15 residues. Germline CDR1 and CDR2: LNHNV and YYDKDF (reference sequence). V was pared by 2 bases and J by 7 bases, with 8 bases of the junction left unmatched. For the CDR3, the DNA is TGTGCCACCAGCAGACCGACAGGGTTCGGACAGCCCCAGCATTTT. Its protein product is CATSRPTGFGQPQHF.

The chain employs TRBV12-3 or TRBV12-4 and TRBJ1-1; perhaps TRBD1 as D (6 bases). Deletions cut 1 base from V and 5 bases from J, with 8 bases between. The CDR3 is made up of 13 amino acids. Here the CDR3 reads CASSLVTGTEAFF. The CDR3 DNA is TGTGCCAGCAGTTTAGTCACAGGGACTGAAGCTTTCTTT.

V and J are TRBV9 and TRBJ2-2; 13 positions agree with TRBD2. The V gene's germline CDR1 is SGDLS and CDR2 YYNGEE. With V trimmed by 4 bases and J by 7 bases, 19 bases remained unmatched. There are 20 residues in the CDR3. In DNA, the CDR3 is TGTGCCAGCAGCTCCCCGCTCACTAGCGGGGGGGCCTTGAGGGGCGGGGAGCTGTTTTTT. Amino acid sequence: CASSSPLTSGGALRGGELFF.

The chain links TRBV5-1 to TRBJ2-7; tentative D call: TRBD2 (6 bases). Trimming took 4 bases from V and 4 from J, leaving 12 bases between them. Germline lookup yields CDR1 SGHRS and CDR2 YFSETQ. CDR3 length: 13 amino acids. The CDR3: CASSQGLRYEQYF. The CDR3 DNA reads as TGCGCCAGCAGCCAGGGACTTCGTTACGAGCAGTACTTC.

This clone has just a few counts. Other DNA sequences of this sample code for an identical CDR3. The chain carries TRBV12-5 and TRBJ1-5, with D hard to call. V lost 1 base, J lost 3 bases, and 7 bases lay in between. The CDR3 runs 14 residues. Looked up from germline, CDR1 is LGHNT and CDR2 is FRNRAP. The DNA for the CDR3 is TGTGCTAGTGGTTTGGGCGGCTACAATCAGCCCCAGCATTTT. Encoded protein: CASGLGGYNQPQHF.

The chain uses TRBV18 and TRBJ1-5; 10 nucleotides agree with TRBD1. Germline V gives CDR1 KGHSH, CDR2 LQKENI. The CDR3 runs to 14 residues. Trimming removed 5 bases from V and 2 bases from J; junction bases left unmatched: 0. CDR3 sequence reads: CASSGQGGNQPQHF. DNA for the CDR3: TGTGCCAGCTCAGGACAGGGGGGCAATCAGCCCCAGCATTTT.

The rearrangement joins TRBV4-2 to TRBJ1-6; possibly TRBD1 for D (6 bases). V gave up 4 bases and J gave up 5 bases, with 24 bases separating them. This CDR3 region has 19 residues. Germline V lookup: CDR1 LGHNA, CDR2 YNFKEQ. The CDR3 spells CASSPLAPRGLENNSPLHF. CDR3 in DNA: TGTGCCAGCAGCCCCCTCGCGCCCAGGGGCCTAGAGAATAATTCACCCCTCCACTTT.

This clone was observed a single time. This sequence joins TRBV3-1 (or the pseudogene TRBV3-2) and TRBJ2-5; 8 positions match TRBD2. Germline assignment: CDR1 LGHDT and CDR2 YNNKEL (reference sequence). This CDR3 region has 17 residues. The trim removed 4 bases at V and 2 bases at J, leaving 12 bases unmatched. The CDR3, as DNA: TGTGCCAGCAGCCGCCCCGGGCCAGCGGGGGATCAAGAGACCCAGTACTTC. This sequence encodes CASSRPGPAGDQETQYF.

CDR3 sequence (DNA): TGTGCCAGCAGTTTAGGTTTCCAGGGACTAGCGAACGAGCAGTACTTC. It yields the protein CASSLGFQGLANEQYF. The chain recombines TRBV28 with TRBJ2-7; TRBD2 aligns across 10 bases. Trimming at V came to 2 bases and at J to 5 bases, leaving 9 bases not matched to a gene. Germline V CDR1 and CDR2: MDHEN, SYDVKM. CDR3 length equals 16 residues.

This clone was seen only a few times. The V gene is TRBV11-3, the J gene TRBJ2-2; 9 bases line up with TRBD2. CDR1 SGHNT and CDR2 YENEEA come from the germline V gene. V was pared by 3 bases and J by 4 bases, with 12 bases of the junction left unmatched. This CDR3 is built from 18 residues. CDR3 sequence reads: CASSLDSGGMGATGELFF. DNA of the CDR3: TGTGCCAGCAGCTTGGATAGCGGGGGTATGGGGGCCACCGGGGAGCTGTTTTTT.